This is a list of T cell receptor beta chains from one sample in a study of OX40 agonist ivuxolimab in advanced cancers. Sequencing was performed with immunoSEQ multiplex PCR; in TCRdb, only in-frame clones are kept and a portion is missing. In the table there are about 46,000 clones, 91% of which are singletons. Sequencing was performed on CD4+ or CD8+ T cells sorted from blood, taken in a trial of the OX40 agonist ivuxolimab. Receptors were obtained from an adult with an advanced solid tumor such as melanoma, head and neck, liver or kidney cancer. CDR3s include the opening cysteine and the closing phenylalanine or tryptophan. The D gene is left open where the match is weak. Size values are once, few and many counts, or a class for expanded clones, and some rows have none.

V gene: TRBV13; clone size: NA; J gene: TRBJ2-7; D gene: TRBD1; CDR3 protein: CASSNSDRGSYEQYF; CDR3 DNA: TGTGCCAGCAGCAACTCGGACAGGGGGTCCTACGAGCAGTACTTC
V gene: TRBV4-1; clone size: medium-sized; J gene: TRBJ1-1; D gene: TRBD1; CDR3 protein: CASTIGQGTSEAFF; CDR3 DNA: TGCGCCAGCACTATAGGACAGGGAACGTCTGAAGCTTTCTTT
V gene: TRBV25-1; clone size: NA; J gene: TRBJ2-3; D gene: NA; CDR3 protein: CASRGSLDTQYF; CDR3 DNA: TGTGCCAGCAGGGGGAGTCTGGATACGCAGTATTTT
V gene: TRBV5-6; clone size: NA; J gene: TRBJ1-1; D gene: NA; CDR3 protein: CASSLRPIRHTEAFF; CDR3 DNA: TGTGCCAGCAGCTTGAGGCCCATCCGGCACACTGAAGCTTTCTTT
V gene: TRBV29-1; clone size: NA; J gene: TRBJ2-2; D gene: NA; CDR3 protein: CSVEPENTGELFF; CDR3 DNA: TGCAGCGTTGAACCGGAGAACACCGGGGAGCTGTTTTTT
V gene: TRBV29-1; clone size: NA; J gene: TRBJ2-7; D gene: NA; CDR3 protein: CSVGRVGTYEQYF; CDR3 DNA: TGCAGCGTTGGACGGGTAGGGACCTACGAGCAGTACTTC
V gene: TRBV27; clone size: once; J gene: TRBJ2-7; D gene: NA; CDR3 protein: CASSLGTLGYEQYF; CDR3 DNA: TGTGCCAGCAGTCTAGGGACGCTGGGGTACGAGCAGTACTTC
V gene: TRBV28; clone size: NA; J gene: TRBJ2-5; D gene: NA; CDR3 protein: CASSLLARYPPYF; CDR3 DNA: TGTGCCAGCAGTTTACTCGCCAGATACCCCCCGTACTTC
V gene: TRBV6-6; clone size: medium-sized; J gene: TRBJ1-1; D gene: NA; CDR3 protein: CASSRTENTEAFF; CDR3 DNA: TGTGCCAGCAGCCGGACGGAGAACACTGAAGCTTTCTTT
V gene: TRBV6-6; clone size: NA; J gene: TRBJ1-1; D gene: NA; CDR3 protein: CASSYSRLTNTEAFF; CDR3 DNA: TGTGCCAGCAGTTACTCTAGACTAACGAACACTGAAGCTTTCTTT
V gene: TRBV7-9; clone size: NA; J gene: TRBJ2-3; D gene: NA; CDR3 protein: CASTPATYSSTDTQYF; CDR3 DNA: TGTGCCAGCACCCCCGCCACGTACTCTAGCACAGATACGCAGTATTTT
V gene: TRBV9; clone size: NA; J gene: TRBJ2-7; D gene: TRBD2; CDR3 protein: CASSGSGASSYEQYF; CDR3 DNA: TGTGCCAGCAGCGGTAGCGGGGCGAGCTCCTACGAGCAGTACTTC
V gene: TRBV7-9; clone size: NA; J gene: TRBJ1-1; D gene: TRBD1; CDR3 protein: CASSLVGGQGRGIPEAFF; CDR3 DNA: TGTGCCAGCAGCCTGGTGGGCGGACAGGGGAGGGGGATCCCTGAAGCTTTCTTT
V gene: TRBV28; clone size: NA; J gene: TRBJ2-7; D gene: NA; CDR3 protein: CASSSTGWGEQYF; CDR3 DNA: TGTGCCAGCAGTTCTACCGGGTGGGGCGAGCAGTACTTC
V gene: TRBV11-2; clone size: NA; J gene: TRBJ1-4; D gene: TRBD1; CDR3 protein: CASSSGQGAPSYEKLFF; CDR3 DNA: TGTGCCAGCAGCTCGGGACAGGGGGCGCCGAGTTATGAAAAACTGTTTTTT
V gene: TRBV5-4; clone size: NA; J gene: TRBJ2-1; D gene: NA; CDR3 protein: CASRAGTYNEQFF; CDR3 DNA: TGTGCCAGCAGGGCCGGGACTTATAATGAGCAGTTCTTC
V gene: TRBV7-9; clone size: NA; J gene: TRBJ2-7; D gene: NA; CDR3 protein: CASSLGVISYEQYF; CDR3 DNA: TGTGCCAGCAGCTTAGGGGTGATCTCCTACGAGCAGTACTTC
V gene: TRBV28; clone size: NA; J gene: TRBJ1-1; D gene: TRBD1; CDR3 protein: CASTRDRGGTEAFF; CDR3 DNA: TGTGCCAGCACTCGGGACAGGGGGGGCACTGAAGCTTTCTTT
V gene: TRBV19; clone size: once; J gene: TRBJ2-1; D gene: TRBD2; CDR3 protein: CASSIDSGAPYNEQFF; CDR3 DNA: TGTGCCAGTAGTATAGATAGCGGGGCCCCCTACAATGAGCAGTTCTTC
V gene: TRBV9; clone size: NA; J gene: TRBJ2-3; D gene: TRBD2; CDR3 protein: CASSTQRGGHTDTQYF; CDR3 DNA: TGTGCCAGCAGCACCCAGCGGGGGGGACACACAGATACGCAGTATTTT
V gene: TRBV27; clone size: NA; J gene: TRBJ2-2; D gene: NA; CDR3 protein: CASSFRGITGELFF; CDR3 DNA: TGTGCCAGCAGTTTCCGGGGCATCACCGGGGAGCTGTTTTTT
V gene: TRBV6-1; clone size: NA; J gene: TRBJ1-5; D gene: NA; CDR3 protein: CASSEAGRQDQPQHF; CDR3 DNA: TGTGCCAGCAGTGAAGCTGGGCGCCAGGACCAGCCCCAGCATTTT
V gene: TRBV29-1; clone size: NA; J gene: TRBJ2-7; D gene: TRBD2; CDR3 protein: CSALTSGSREQYF; CDR3 DNA: TGCAGCGCCTTAACTAGCGGGAGCCGCGAGCAGTACTTC
V gene: TRBV7-9; clone size: NA; J gene: TRBJ2-1; D gene: NA; CDR3 protein: CASRLFEGGYNEQFF; CDR3 DNA: TGTGCCAGCAGGTTATTCGAGGGGGGGTACAATGAGCAGTTCTTC
V gene: TRBV4-1; clone size: NA; J gene: TRBJ2-7; D gene: TRBD2; CDR3 protein: CASSQRLAGGSSYEQYF; CDR3 DNA: TGCGCCAGCAGCCAAAGACTAGCGGGAGGCAGTTCCTACGAGCAGTACTTC
V gene: TRBV2; clone size: once; J gene: TRBJ1-2; D gene: NA; CDR3 protein: CASSESWGWDYGYTF; CDR3 DNA: TGTGCCAGCAGTGAATCATGGGGATGGGACTATGGCTACACCTTC
V gene: TRBV27; clone size: NA; J gene: TRBJ2-7; D gene: NA; CDR3 protein: CASSLTGSYEQYF; CDR3 DNA: TGTGCCAGCAGCCTGACGGGCTCCTACGAGCAGTACTTC
V gene: TRBV7-9; clone size: NA; J gene: TRBJ2-1; D gene: TRBD1; CDR3 protein: CASSPTGGDWNEQFF; CDR3 DNA: TGTGCCAGCAGCCCGACAGGGGGTGACTGGAATGAGCAGTTCTTC
V gene: TRBV5-8; clone size: NA; J gene: TRBJ2-3; D gene: TRBD1; CDR3 protein: CASSTRGQGSDTQYF; CDR3 DNA: TGTGCCAGCAGCACCAGGGGACAGGGTTCAGATACGCAGTATTTT
V gene: TRBV19; clone size: once; J gene: TRBJ1-1; D gene: NA; CDR3 protein: CASILEGIEAFF; CDR3 DNA: TGTGCCAGTATTTTGGAGGGAATTGAAGCTTTCTTT
V gene: TRBV5-5; clone size: NA; J gene: TRBJ2-2; D gene: NA; CDR3 protein: CASSSWSGGELFF; CDR3 DNA: TGTGCCAGCAGTTCTTGGAGTGGAGGGGAGCTGTTTTTT
V gene: TRBV7-9; clone size: once; J gene: TRBJ2-7; D gene: NA; CDR3 protein: CASSLEGSFYEQYF; CDR3 DNA: TGTGCCAGCAGCTTAGAGGGTTCGTTCTACGAGCAGTACTTC
V gene: TRBV5-1; clone size: NA; J gene: TRBJ1-1; D gene: TRBD1; CDR3 protein: CASSWTGGRGTEAFF; CDR3 DNA: TGCGCCAGCAGCTGGACAGGGGGCAGGGGGACTGAAGCTTTCTTT
V gene: TRBV7-7; clone size: NA; J gene: TRBJ2-1; D gene: TRBD1; CDR3 protein: CASSLTVGQAAYNEQFF; CDR3 DNA: TGTGCTAGCAGCTTAACAGTTGGACAGGCGGCCTACAATGAGCAGTTCTTC
V gene: TRBV4-3; clone size: NA; J gene: TRBJ2-1; D gene: TRBD2; CDR3 protein: CASRRWGEGYNEQFF; CDR3 DNA: TGCGCCAGCAGAAGATGGGGGGAGGGTTACAATGAGCAGTTCTTC
V gene: TRBV28; clone size: NA; J gene: TRBJ2-1; D gene: TRBD1; CDR3 protein: CASSFPGTGGSNEQFF; CDR3 DNA: TGTGCCAGCAGTTTTCCCGGGACAGGGGGGTCCAATGAGCAGTTCTTC
V gene: TRBV28; clone size: NA; J gene: TRBJ1-5; D gene: NA; CDR3 protein: CASSEDGNSNQPQHF; CDR3 DNA: TGTGCCAGCAGTGAGGACGGAAATAGCAATCAGCCCCAGCATTTT
V gene: TRBV6-1; clone size: NA; J gene: TRBJ1-5; D gene: NA; CDR3 protein: CASSDQGNQPQHF; CDR3 DNA: TGTGCCAGCAGTGACCAGGGTAATCAGCCCCAGCATTTT
V gene: TRBV30; clone size: NA; J gene: TRBJ2-1; D gene: NA; CDR3 protein: CAWSVIRRYNEQFF; CDR3 DNA: TGTGCCTGGAGTGTTATCCGCCGCTACAATGAGCAGTTCTTC
V gene: TRBV9; clone size: NA; J gene: TRBJ2-3; D gene: NA; CDR3 protein: CASKEGQSTDTQYF; CDR3 DNA: TGTGCCAGCAAGGAGGGCCAAAGCACAGATACGCAGTATTTT
V gene: TRBV25-1; clone size: NA; J gene: TRBJ2-7; D gene: TRBD1; CDR3 protein: CASRSGQGPASWYF; CDR3 DNA: TGTGCCAGCAGATCCGGACAGGGGCCGGCGTCCTGGTACTTC
V gene: TRBV10-3; clone size: NA; J gene: TRBJ2-2; D gene: NA; CDR3 protein: CATCDLNTGELFF; CDR3 DNA: TGTGCCACCTGTGACTTGAACACCGGGGAGCTGTTTTTT
V gene: TRBV6-6; clone size: NA; J gene: TRBJ2-2; D gene: TRBD1; CDR3 protein: CASSYPGGGELFF; CDR3 DNA: TGTGCCAGCAGTTACCCAGGGGGCGGGGAGCTGTTTTTT
V gene: TRBV10-3; clone size: NA; J gene: TRBJ1-6; D gene: TRBD1; CDR3 protein: CAISEEDRGSNSPLHF; CDR3 DNA: TGTGCCATCAGTGAGGAGGACAGGGGAAGTAATTCACCCCTCCACTTT
V gene: TRBV6-9; clone size: NA; J gene: TRBJ1-5; D gene: TRBD1; CDR3 protein: CASSGGQETTLVPQHF; CDR3 DNA: TGTGCCAGCAGTGGGGGACAGGAGACAACCTTGGTGCCCCAGCATTTT